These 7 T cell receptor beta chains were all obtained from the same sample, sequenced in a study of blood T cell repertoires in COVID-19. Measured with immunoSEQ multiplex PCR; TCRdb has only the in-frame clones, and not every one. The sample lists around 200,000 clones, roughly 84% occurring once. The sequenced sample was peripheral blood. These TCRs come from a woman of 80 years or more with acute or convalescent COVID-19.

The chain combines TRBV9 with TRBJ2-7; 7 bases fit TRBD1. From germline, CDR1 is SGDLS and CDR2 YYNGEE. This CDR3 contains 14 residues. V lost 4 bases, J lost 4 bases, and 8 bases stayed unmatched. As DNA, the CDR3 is TGTGCCAGCAGCCCCTGGGACAGAAGATACGAGCAGTACTTC. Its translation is CASSPWDRRYEQYF. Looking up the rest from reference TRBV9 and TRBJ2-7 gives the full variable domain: DSGVTQTPKHLITATGQRVTLRCSPRSGDLSVYWYQQSLDQGLQFLIQYYNGEERAKGNILERFSAQQFPDLHSELNLSSLELGDSALYFCASSPWDRRYEQYFGPGTRLTVT.

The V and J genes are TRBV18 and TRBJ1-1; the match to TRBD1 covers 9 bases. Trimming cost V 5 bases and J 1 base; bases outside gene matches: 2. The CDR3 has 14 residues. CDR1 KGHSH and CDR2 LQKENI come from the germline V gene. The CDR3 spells CASSVDRGNTEAFF. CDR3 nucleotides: TGTGCCAGCTCAGTGGACAGGGGGAACACTGAAGCTTTCTTT.

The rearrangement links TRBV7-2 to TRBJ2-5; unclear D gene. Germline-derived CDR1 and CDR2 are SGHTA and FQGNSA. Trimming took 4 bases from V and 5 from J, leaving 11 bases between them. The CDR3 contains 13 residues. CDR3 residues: CASSSSIGETQYF. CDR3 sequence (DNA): TGTGCCAGCAGCTCATCAATCGGGGAGACCCAGTACTTC. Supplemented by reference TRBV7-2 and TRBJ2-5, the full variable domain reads GAGVSQSPSNKVTEKGKDVELRCDPISGHTALYWYRQSLGQGLEFLIYFQGNSAPDKSGLPSDRFSAERTGGSVSTLTIQRTQQEDSAVYLCASSSSIGETQYFGPGTRLLVL.

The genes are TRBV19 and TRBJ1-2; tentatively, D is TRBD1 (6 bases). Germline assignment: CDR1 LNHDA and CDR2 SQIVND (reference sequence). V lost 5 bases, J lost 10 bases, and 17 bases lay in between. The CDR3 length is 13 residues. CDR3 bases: TGTGCCAGTAGTGGACAGCCTGTATGGGACTACACCTTC. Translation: CASSGQPVWDYTF. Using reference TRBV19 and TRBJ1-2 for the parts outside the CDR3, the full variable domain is DGGITQSPKYLFRKEGQNVTLSCEQNLNHDAMYWYRQDPGQGLRLIYYSQIVNDFQKGDIAEGYSVSREKKESFPLTVTSAQKNPTAFYLCASSGQPVWDYTFGSGTRLTVV.

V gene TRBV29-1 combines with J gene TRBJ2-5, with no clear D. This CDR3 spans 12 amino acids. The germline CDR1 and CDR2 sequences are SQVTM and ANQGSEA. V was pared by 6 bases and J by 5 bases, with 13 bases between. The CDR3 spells CSVSIDGETQYF. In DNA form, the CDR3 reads TGCAGCGTCTCCATAGACGGGGAGACCCAGTACTTC.

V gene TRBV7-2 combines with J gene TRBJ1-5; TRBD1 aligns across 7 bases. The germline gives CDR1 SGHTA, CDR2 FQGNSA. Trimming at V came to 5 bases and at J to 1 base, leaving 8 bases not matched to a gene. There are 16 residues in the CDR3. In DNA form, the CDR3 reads TGTGCCAGCAGCCACCCCCCGGGACAGAGCAATCAGCCCCAGCATTTT. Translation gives CASSHPPGQSNQPQHF.

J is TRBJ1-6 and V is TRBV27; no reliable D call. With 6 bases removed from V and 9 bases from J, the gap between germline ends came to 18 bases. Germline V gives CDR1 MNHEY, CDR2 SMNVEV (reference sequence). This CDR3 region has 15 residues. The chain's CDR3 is CASRGGLGTISPLHF. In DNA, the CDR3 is TGTGCCAGCAGGGGAGGGCTCGGTACGATTTCACCCCTCCACTTT.